These 9 T cell receptor beta chains were sequenced from one sample in a study of blood T cell repertoires in COVID-19. Generated by immunoSEQ multiplex PCR, the TCRdb table keeps only in-frame clones and is missing some. Among 150,000 to 200,000 clones listed, about 75% were seen once. The sequenced sample was peripheral blood. Source of these receptors: a woman between 65 and 79 years old with acute or convalescent COVID-19.

The chain carries TRBV20-1 and TRBJ1-2; tentatively, D is TRBD1 (5 bases). The CDR3 consists of 17 residues. V lost 3 bases to trimming and J lost 0 bases, with 20 bases between them. Germline CDR1 DFQATT, CDR2 SNEGSKA (reference sequence). As DNA, the CDR3 is TGCAGTGCTAGTCTTCGAGCGGGGACCCCAGCTAACTATGGCTACACCTTC. It yields the protein CSASLRAGTPANYGYTF.

The rearrangement joins TRBV2 to TRBJ2-1; 10 positions match TRBD2. The V gene end was trimmed by 4 bases and the J gene end by 6 bases; junction bases not matched to a gene: 9. This CDR3 spans 16 amino acids. Per the germline V gene, CDR1 is SNHLY and CDR2 is FYNNEI. Here the CDR3 DNA reads TGTGCCAGCAGTGTAGCATCAGCGGGAGGGCCCAATGAGCAGTTCTTC. Protein sequence: CASSVASAGGPNEQFF. Full variable domain (outside the CDR3, taken from reference TRBV2 and TRBJ2-1): EPEVTQTPSHQVTQMGQEVILRCVPISNHLYFYWYRQILGQKVEFLVSFYNNEISEKSEIFDDQFSVERPDGSNFTLKIRSTKLEDSAMYFCASSVASAGGPNEQFFGPGTRLTVL.

This clone was detected a few times. V gene TRBV3-1 (or the pseudogene TRBV3-2) combines with J gene TRBJ2-2, with a weak D call TRBD1 (5 bases). Germline CDR1 reads LGHDT; CDR2 reads YNNKEL (reference sequence). Deletions cut 5 bases from V and 5 bases from J, with 6 bases between. CDR3 length: 12 residues. The CDR3 region has the DNA TGTGCCAGCAGCGCAGGGACCGGGGAGCTGTTTTTT. The encoded protein is CASSAGTGELFF.

The chain joins TRBV19 to TRBJ1-1; no firm D call. The CDR3 length is 14 residues. Germline V gives CDR1 LNHDA, CDR2 SQIVND (reference sequence). V was pared by 2 bases and J by 5 bases, with 12 bases between. The CDR3 spells CASSIRGEDTEAFF. The CDR3 coding sequence is TGTGCCAGTAGTATACGCGGGGAAGATACTGAAGCTTTCTTT.

The chain links TRBV18 to TRBJ2-7; TRBD2 agrees at 9 bases. CDR1 and CDR2 from the germline V gene are KGHSH and LQKENI. The CDR3 sequence is 15 residues long. Germline trimming cut 0 bases from V and 4 bases from J; bases unmatched to any gene: 4. The CDR3 loop is CASSPPAGGPYEQYF. The CDR3 DNA is TGTGCCAGCTCACCACCCGCGGGAGGGCCGTACGAGCAGTACTTC.

The chain recombines TRBV3-1 (or the pseudogene TRBV3-2) with TRBJ2-7, with 10 bases identical to TRBD1. Germline V lookup: CDR1 LGHDT, CDR2 YNNKEL (reference sequence). The CDR3 has 17 amino acids. Trimming removed 4 bases from V and 0 bases from J; junction bases left unmatched: 9. The CDR3 is CASSRYTGTGVSYEQYF. In nucleotides, the CDR3 is TGTGCCAGCAGCCGCTACACCGGGACAGGGGTCTCCTACGAGCAGTACTTC.

The chain carries TRBV27 and TRBJ1-6; TRBD1 might be the D (5 bases). V was cut by 2 bases and J by 9 bases, with 17 bases left in between. Per the germline V gene, CDR1 is MNHEY and CDR2 is SMNVEV (reference sequence). This CDR3 region has 16 residues. CDR3 loop: CASSLGRAFTGSPLHF. In DNA form, the CDR3 reads TGTGCCAGCAGTTTAGGCAGGGCTTTCACTGGTTCACCCCTCCACTTT.

The CDR3 sequence: CASSATSGSINEQYF. DNA for the CDR3: TGTGCCAGCAGCGCTACTAGCGGGAGCATCAACGAGCAGTACTTC. V gene TRBV9 combines with J gene TRBJ2-7; 11 positions agree with TRBD2. Looked up from germline, CDR1 is SGDLS and CDR2 is YYNGEE. The CDR3 is made up of 15 amino acids. Trimming at V came to 3 bases and at J to 5 bases, leaving 7 bases not matched to a gene.

V is TRBV3-1 (or the pseudogene TRBV3-2) and J is TRBJ1-5, with D perhaps TRBD1 (5 bases). The CDR3 has 17 residues. Germline values: CDR1 LGHDT, CDR2 YNNKEL (reference sequence). Trimming stripped 2 bases from V and 3 bases from J, with 17 bases between. The CDR3 DNA follows: TGTGCCAGCAGCCAATCTACAGGAATCCGGTACAATCAGCCCCAGCATTTT. Translated: CASSQSTGIRYNQPQHF.